Listed below are T cell receptor beta chains from one sample, sequenced in a study of blood T cell repertoires in COVID-19. Produced via immunoSEQ multiplex PCR; TCRdb's table is partial and in-frame only. The sample lists about 83,000 clones; 90% were seen once. The sample comprised peripheral blood. The receptors originated from an elderly woman with active or convalescent COVID-19. Each CDR3 is given with its conserved first and last residue. A D gene is named only where the DNA matches it firmly. Expanded clones get a size class; other rows say once, few or many, or leave the size out.

clone size,J gene,D gene,V gene,CDR3 protein,CDR3 DNA
-,TRBJ1-3,-,TRBV9,CASSVGAGSGNTIYF,TGTGCCAGCAGCGTAGGCGCCGGCTCTGGAAACACCATATATTTT
-,TRBJ1-5,-,TRBV7-3,CASSLGRGSNQPQHF,TGTGCCAGCAGCTTAGGCAGGGGTAGCAATCAGCCCCAGCATTTT
-,TRBJ1-2,-,TRBV5-1,CASSSSVSYGYTF,TGCGCCAGCAGCTCCAGCGTGAGCTATGGCTACACCTTC
-,TRBJ2-7,TRBD1,TRBV7-3,CASSPTGVDEQYF,TGTGCCAGCAGCCCCACAGGGGTCGACGAGCAGTACTTC
-,TRBJ2-1,TRBD2,TRBV3-1/TRBV3-2,CASSQGSGGGRVNEQFF,TGTGCCAGCAGCCAAGGGAGCGGGGGGGGCCGGGTCAATGAGCAGTTCTTC
once,TRBJ2-3,TRBD2,TRBV19,CASTGSGATDTQYF,TGTGCCAGTACCGGTAGCGGGGCCACAGATACGCAGTATTTT
-,TRBJ1-1,-,TRBV10-3,CAISESANTEAFF,TGTGCCATCAGTGAGTCGGCAAACACTGAAGCTTTCTTT
-,TRBJ2-7,TRBD2,TRBV30,CAGGAGLATHEQYF,TGTGCCGGGGGCGCCGGACTAGCGACCCACGAGCAGTACTTC
once,TRBJ1-3,-,TRBV13,CASSLEPGDGNTIYF,TGTGCCAGCAGCTTAGAACCGGGGGATGGAAACACCATATATTTT
-,TRBJ2-3,TRBD2,TRBV19,CASSSSGGAADTQYF,TGTGCCAGTAGTAGTAGCGGGGGGGCGGCAGATACGCAGTATTTT
few,TRBJ1-1,-,TRBV7-2,CASSSTVARKAFF,TGTGCCAGCAGCTCAACCGTAGCCAGAAAAGCTTTCTTT